This TCR beta chain came from a study of shared clonotypes between healthy human individuals (dated by TCRdb to 2020 to 2022). Background for the entire study: Two women and three men aged 18 to 49 years were included in the cohort. For each donor, CD4 naive and CD4 memory were each run on three plates, CD8 naive on two plates, and CD8 memory on one plate. Blood TCR repertoires of four to six healthy adults were deeply sequenced to estimate repertoire size and the extent of clonotype sharing between individuals. Different laboratories and diverse techniques were used to prepare libraries and sequence TCR repertoires, to increase sequencing depth and limit assay-specific biases. Each donor's leukapheresis produced roughly between roughly 0.94 and 9.5 billion PBMCs.

As to this clone: No antigen is known for it. Per-base quality was not reported, and no clone a single base away is much larger than it.

Findings and caveats that apply to the study as a whole: Pairwise subsampling indicated that sequencing depth was expected to affect the degree of clonotype sharing among donors. Rarefaction of sorted-subset datasets indicated incomplete sequencing despite the large sequencing depth. Sampling was restricted to blood, and TCR repertoires in tissues likely differ from the TCR repertoires found in blood. Larger estimated clonotype richness was generally found for naive subsets than for memory subsets. The small number of donors limited the genetic and exposure-history diversity represented. Higher generation probabilities were observed for clonotypes shared by all four sorted-subset donors than for non-shared clonotypes. Across several donors, approximately 4.6% of naive CD4, 3% to 3.5% of naive CD8, approximately 2.5% of memory CD4, and 0.4% of memory CD8 clonotypes were shared.

Donors were healthy HIV-negative adults with no recently reported acute infections or vaccinations. All donors were Caucasian adults living in Nashville, Tennessee, USA. CD4+ T cells were enriched by magnetic negative selection, after which naive cells were positively selected on CD45RA and the negative fraction was taken as the memory subset. Blood was obtained by leukapheresis, after which PBMCs were separated by Ficoll-Histopaque density gradient centrifugation and cryopreserved in liquid nitrogen vapor phase. Analytical flow cytometry was used to check the purity and quantity of every magnetically sorted T cell population. Genomic DNA was isolated from each sorted fraction and quantified by UV absorbance on a Nanodrop 2000c. Reading from cysteine to phenylalanine, the CDR3 counts 16 amino acids. Only CDR3 DNA remains: 48 bases, in frame from the first base. As encoded in the germline V gene, CDR1 is MGHRA while CDR2 is YSYEKL. V has 0 bases trimmed and J has 6 bases trimmed; junction bases matching no gene number 3.

Using the deep immunoSEQ assay, multiplex PCR amplified TCR CDR3 regions from genomic DNA. For each cell subset, the extracted genomic DNA was distributed evenly across all wells of several immunoSEQ 96-well plates, and each plate served as one replicate. Each replicate PCR for sorted subsets received about 180 ng genomic DNA, equal to about 30,000 T cell genomes. Purified libraries were measured with a Qubit 3.0 fluorometer, size-checked on a Bioanalyzer 2100, and measured again with the KAPA Library Quantification kit. Every immunoSEQ 96-well plate was sequenced on a dedicated single-read 150-cycle Illumina NextSeq 550 flow cell. Turning to the authors' computational methods: The immunoSEQ output contained only junctional sequences without quality scores, so filtering could not match that applied to full-length reads. Sequences were annotated with PyIR, a Python wrapper for IgBLAST v1.9, and V/J genes and CDR3 were assigned using IMGT germline references. Any read was removed if the V/J assignment was weak (E-value above 1e-6), the CDR3 was missing, or the read contained stop codons, out-of-frame junctions, or ambiguous translated residues. V3J clonotypes were defined as sequences sharing an identical inferred V gene, J gene, and CDR3 amino acid sequence. Percentage overlap between repertoires was computed as shared unique clonotypes divided by the size of the smaller repertoire. RTK rarefaction, the Chao1 estimator, and Recon v2.1 estimates of unobserved clonotypes were used to assess repertoire richness. Generation probabilities for all TCRbeta clonotypes obtained by the gDNA method from several donors were computed using OLGA. TCRdb mirrors the immuneACCESS table, restricted to in-frame sequences. Some clones are absent from its copies; in checked studies, under half trace to an unresolved V gene, and the reason for the others is unknown. V and J calls and clone size are those listed in that table; D and trimming were worked out from the DNA. The sample table holds approximately 1.5 million clones, of which nearly 99% were seen once. About 0.4% of the sample lies in the top ten.

Sequenced material: naive CD4+ T cells sorted from blood. The cell subset or site label corresponds to: CD45RA+ positively selected. The chain joins TRBV4-1 to TRBJ2-1; 12 central nucleotides agree with TRBD2. The origin of this receptor is a man younger than 40 in good health. The nucleotide sequence is TGCGCCAGCAGCCAAGAGGGACTAGCGGGTCCCAATGAGCAGTTCTTC. It codes for CASSQEGLAGPNEQFF.